What follows is one T cell receptor beta chain and its context. The sample originates from a study of blood T cell repertoires in COVID-19. The protocol was immunoSEQ multiplex PCR, while the TCRdb copy is restricted to in-frame clones and leaves out a portion. The repertoire consists of roughly 50,000 clones, with 80% to 90% occurring once and the leading ten covering approximately 5.3%. The sequence derives from a woman aged 60-75 years with acute or convalescent COVID-19. Sequencing used peripheral blood.

Here the CDR3 reads CASSLLGQPQHF. DNA for the CDR3: TGTGCCAGCAGCTTACTAGGACAGCCCCAGCATTTT. V usage is TRBV7-9 and J usage is TRBJ1-5; D unresolved. V was pared by 2 bases and J by 7 bases, with 6 bases between. The CDR3 totals 12 residues. Germline loops: CDR1 SEHNR, CDR2 FQNEAQ (reference sequence).